This T cell receptor (beta chain) is from a study of T cell clonality in common variable immunodeficiency. Using immunoSEQ multiplex PCR, the repertoire was profiled, and TCRdb retains in-frame clones only, with some absent. The sample lists approximately 44,000 clones, none appearing once, the ten largest making up about 3%. General study findings and limits: Common variable immunodeficiency TCR beta sequences reportedly had fewer deletions and N-nucleotide insertions.

The V gene's germline CDR1 is SGHRS and CDR2 YFSETQ. J lost 5 bases, V lost 5 bases, and 6 bases had no gene match. This CDR3 is built from 14 residues. Both groups were predominantly of Caucasian heritage. This clone has at least ten counts. Antigen: not known. Read data end 3 residues before the CDR3 end; the end is taken from the germline J gene. This TCR was sampled from a person aged 18-70 years in good health. What was sequenced was peripheral blood mononuclear cells. The rearrangement uses TRBV5-1 and TRBJ2-3; 9 bases align to TRBD2. CDR3 sequence reads: CASRRGLAEDTQYF. Partial CDR3 DNA: TGCGCCAGCAGAAGGGGACTAGCTGAAGATACG.